Below, one T cell receptor beta chain is given with its context. These data come from a study of T cell responses to AZD1222 COVID-19 vaccine. The repertoire was sequenced with immunoSEQ multiplex PCR; TCRdb's copy has only in-frame clones and lacks some. Here the sample spans some 100,000 clones, under 95% being singletons. CDR3 size: 14 residues. Per germline, CDR1 SQVTM and CDR2 ANQGSEA. Trimming pared 3 bases from V and 1 base from J, leaving 13 bases between. The rearrangement joins TRBV29-1 to TRBJ2-7; either TRBD1 or TRBD2 may supply D (5 bases each). Sequencing was performed on peripheral blood, taken on day 0 of AZD1222 vaccination. This TCR was sampled from an adult in good health. CDR3 amino acids: CSVDLGTGSYEQYF. CDR3 DNA: TGCAGCGTTGACCTCGGGACCGGTTCCTACGAGCAGTACTTC.